The 7 T cell receptor beta chains below were found in one sample sequenced in a study of CD8 T cells in ankylosing spondylitis (dated by TCRdb to 2016 to 2017). The method was 5' RACE. Sequencing instrument: Illumina HiSeq 2500. TCRdb trimmed public reads at Q25 via fastp, called clones via MiXCR and kept in-frame beta chains. Every distinct CDR3 protein forms one entry, paired with its most common genes and DNA. The sample table holds 270,000 or so distinct CDR3 sequences, of which about a sixth were seen once. The ten largest clones represent over 25% of the sample. Sequencing used blood, either unsorted or a sorted T cell fraction (not recorded which). The receptors stem from a male donor with ankylosing spondylitis or in good health (not recorded which).

The chain carries TRBV12-3 or TRBV12-4 and TRBJ2-7; TRBD2 matches 7 bases. CDR3 size: 15 residues. V gave up 6 bases and J gave up 0 bases; unmatched junction bases: 8. The CDR3 DNA follows: TGTGCCAGCAGCCTCCAGACTAGCCACTCCTACGAGCAGTACTTC. This translates into CASSLQTSHSYEQYF.

Many counts were recorded for this clonotype. This chain links TRBV4-1 with TRBJ1-2; 9 bases align to TRBD1. Per germline, CDR1 MGHRA and CDR2 YSYEKL. CDR3 size: 17 residues. V lost 6 bases to trimming and J lost 1 base; unmatched junction nucleotides: 12. CDR3 protein: CASRVSDRGVLNYGYTF. As DNA, the CDR3 is TGCGCCAGCAGAGTCAGCGACAGGGGGGTACTTAACTATGGCTACACCTTC.

The chain uses TRBV4-1 and TRBJ2-1, with TRBD2 identical over 9 bases. Germline assignment: CDR1 MGHRA and CDR2 YSYEKL. The CDR3 contains 16 residues. J was trimmed by 6 bases and V by 5 bases; bases with no gene match: 11. CDR3 sequence: CASSSGTSLFGNEQFF. Written as DNA, the CDR3 is TGCGCCAGCAGCTCCGGGACTAGCCTCTTTGGCAATGAGCAGTTCTTC.

This clonotype was counted many times. This chain links TRBV12-3 or TRBV12-4 with TRBJ2-2, with 9 bases matching TRBD1. This CDR3 region has 16 residues. V lost 5 bases, J lost 1 base, and 5 bases stayed unmatched. CDR3 in amino acids: CASSRRDRENTGELFF. The CDR3 nucleotides read TGTGCCAGCAGTCGCCGGGACAGGGAGAACACCGGGGAGCTGTTTTTT.

The chain carries TRBV15 and TRBJ2-3; D is possibly TRBD2 (6 bases). This CDR3 is 15 amino acids long. The V end was cut by 5 bases, the J end by 2 bases, with 14 bases between. Per the germline V gene, CDR1 is LNHNV and CDR2 is YYDKDF (reference sequence). The CDR3, as DNA: TGTGCCACCAGCTTCCGGGACTCCCTCACAGATACGCAGTATTTT. Amino acids: CATSFRDSLTDTQYF. The entire variable domain, with the rest obtained from reference TRBV15 and TRBJ2-3, is as follows: DAMVIQNPRYQVTQFGKPVTLSCSQTLNHNVMYWYQQKSSQAPKLLFHYYDKDFNNEADTPDNFQSRRPNTSFCFLDIRSPGLGDTAMYLCATSFRDSLTDTQYFGPGTRLTVL.

This clonotype occurred a few times. The chain carries TRBV5-1 and TRBJ1-1, with D possibly matching TRBD1 (6 bases). From germline, CDR1 is SGHRS and CDR2 YFSETQ. Trimming pared 4 bases from V and 3 bases from J, leaving 19 bases between. The CDR3 consists of 16 residues. The CDR3 spells CASSAGTFGGDTEAFF. The CDR3 DNA reads as TGCGCCAGCAGCGCCGGGACATTCGGGGGGGACACTGAAGCTTTCTTT.

This clonotype was observed a few times. The gene calls are TRBV7-9 and TRBJ2-5; 9 nucleotides match TRBD2. This CDR3 has 15 amino acids. Germline trimming cut 6 bases from V and 5 bases from J; bases unmatched to any gene: 10. The germline CDR1 and CDR2 sequences are SEHNR and FQNEAQ (reference sequence). This CDR3 is CASSHSGSVLETQYF. Here the CDR3 DNA reads TGTGCCAGCAGTCATAGCGGGAGTGTGTTGGAGACCCAGTACTTC.